This T cell receptor (beta chain) was found in a study of ipilimumab plus nivolumab after autologous stem cell transplantation. Some clones are missing from TCRdb's copy, which holds only in-frame ones; the method was immunoSEQ multiplex PCR. The sample lists over 75,000 clones, 83% occurring once. Between the trimmed V and J ends, which lost 0 bases and 1 base, there was a span of 12 bases. The germline CDR1 and CDR2 sequences are MNHEY and SVGAGI. This CDR3 is built from 16 residues. This TCR derives from a male donor with diffuse large B-cell lymphoma. The J gene is TRBJ1-2, the V gene TRBV6-5; D call uncertain. Sequenced material: PBMCs, taken in a trial of ipilimumab plus nivolumab as post-transplant consolidation. The CDR3 is CASSYSFNAINYGYTF. The CDR3 coding sequence is TGTGCCAGCAGTTACTCGTTCAACGCGATTAACTATGGCTACACCTTC.